Reported below is one T cell receptor beta chain. The data stem from a study of T cell changes during pregnancy in multiple sclerosis. Sequencing was performed with immunoSEQ multiplex PCR; in TCRdb, only in-frame clones are kept and a portion is missing. This repertoire shows tens of thousands of clones, roughly 94% found once; its top ten account for 2.5% to 3%. In germline, CDR1 is MGHRA, CDR2 YSYEKL. The V end lost 1 base, the J end lost 2 bases, and 9 bases lay between the germline ends. CDR3 size: 14 residues. This receptor was identified in a female donor with multiple sclerosis, enrolled in a pregnancy study. The chain uses TRBV4-1 and TRBJ2-7; no reliable D call. This specimen was CD8+ T cells from peripheral blood mononuclear cells, taken after pregnancy. CDR3 amino acids: CASSQAQNTYEQYF. CDR3 nucleotides: TGCGCCAGCAGCCAAGCCCAGAATACCTACGAGCAGTACTTC.